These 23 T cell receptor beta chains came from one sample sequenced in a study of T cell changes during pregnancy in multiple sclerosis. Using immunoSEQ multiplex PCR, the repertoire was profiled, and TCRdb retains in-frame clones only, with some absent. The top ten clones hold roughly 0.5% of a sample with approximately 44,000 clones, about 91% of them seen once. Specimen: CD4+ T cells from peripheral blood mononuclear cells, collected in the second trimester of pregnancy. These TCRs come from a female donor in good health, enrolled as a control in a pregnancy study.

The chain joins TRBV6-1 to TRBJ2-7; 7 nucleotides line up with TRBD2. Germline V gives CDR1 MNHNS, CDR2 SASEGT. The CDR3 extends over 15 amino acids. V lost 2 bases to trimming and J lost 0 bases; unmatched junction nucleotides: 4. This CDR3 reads CASSELGGSSYEQYF. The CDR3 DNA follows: TGTGCCAGCAGTGAATTGGGGGGGAGCTCCTACGAGCAGTACTTC.

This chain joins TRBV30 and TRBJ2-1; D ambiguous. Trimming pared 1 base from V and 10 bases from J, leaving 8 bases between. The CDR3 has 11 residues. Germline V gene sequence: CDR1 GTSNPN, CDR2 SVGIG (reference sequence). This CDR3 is CAWSDFMEQFF. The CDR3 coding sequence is TGTGCCTGGAGTGACTTTATGGAGCAGTTCTTC.

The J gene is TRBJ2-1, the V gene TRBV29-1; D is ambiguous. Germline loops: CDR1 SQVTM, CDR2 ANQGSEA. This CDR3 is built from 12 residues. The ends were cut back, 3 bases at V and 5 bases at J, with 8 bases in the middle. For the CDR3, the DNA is TGCAGCGTTGATAAGCTGAACAATGAGCAGTTCTTC. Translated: CSVDKLNNEQFF.

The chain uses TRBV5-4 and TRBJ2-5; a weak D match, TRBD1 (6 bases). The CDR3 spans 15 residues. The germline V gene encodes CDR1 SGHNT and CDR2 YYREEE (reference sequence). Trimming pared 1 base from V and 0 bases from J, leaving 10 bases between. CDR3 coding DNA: TGTGCCAGCAGCTTGAACAGGGTTGACCAAGAGACCCAGTACTTC. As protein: CASSLNRVDQETQYF.

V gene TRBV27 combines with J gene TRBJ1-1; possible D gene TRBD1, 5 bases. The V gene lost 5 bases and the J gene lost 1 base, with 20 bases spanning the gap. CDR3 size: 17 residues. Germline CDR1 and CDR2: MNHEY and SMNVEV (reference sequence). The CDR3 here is CASSHRPPGDSNTEAFF. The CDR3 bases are TGTGCCAGCAGTCACAGGCCTCCCGGGGACTCGAACACTGAAGCTTTCTTT.

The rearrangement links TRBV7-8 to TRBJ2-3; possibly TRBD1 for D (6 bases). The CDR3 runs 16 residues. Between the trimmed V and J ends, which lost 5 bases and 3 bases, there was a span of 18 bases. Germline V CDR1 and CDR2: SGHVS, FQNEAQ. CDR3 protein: CASSPRSGTFTDTQYF. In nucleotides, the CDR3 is TGTGCCAGCAGCCCAAGATCCGGGACATTTACAGATACGCAGTATTTT.

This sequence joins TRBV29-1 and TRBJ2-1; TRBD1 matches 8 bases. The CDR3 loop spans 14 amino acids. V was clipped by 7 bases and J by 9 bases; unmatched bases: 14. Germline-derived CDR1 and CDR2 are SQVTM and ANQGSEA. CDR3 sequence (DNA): TGCAGCGCCTGCCCCGGACAGGGTAAAGGTGAGCAGTTCTTC. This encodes CSACPGQGKGEQFF.

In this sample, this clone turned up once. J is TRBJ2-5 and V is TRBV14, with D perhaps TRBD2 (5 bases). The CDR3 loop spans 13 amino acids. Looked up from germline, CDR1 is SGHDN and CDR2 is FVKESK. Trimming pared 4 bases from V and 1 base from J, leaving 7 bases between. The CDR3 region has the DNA TGTGCCAGCAGCCTGGAGGTCCAAGAGACCCAGTACTTC. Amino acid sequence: CASSLEVQETQYF.

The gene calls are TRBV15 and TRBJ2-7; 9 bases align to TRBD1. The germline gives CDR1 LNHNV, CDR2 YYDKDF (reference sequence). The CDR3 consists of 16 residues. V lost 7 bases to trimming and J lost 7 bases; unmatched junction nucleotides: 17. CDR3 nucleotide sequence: TGTGCCACCACCGGATCCGCCGTGGGACAGGGTCGGGAGCAGTACTTC. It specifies CATTGSAVGQGREQYF.

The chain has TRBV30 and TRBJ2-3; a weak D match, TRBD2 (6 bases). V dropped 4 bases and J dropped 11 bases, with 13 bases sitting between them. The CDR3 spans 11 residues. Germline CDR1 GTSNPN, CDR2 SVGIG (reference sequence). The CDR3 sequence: CAWNRPGEQYF. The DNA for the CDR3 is TGTGCCTGGAACCGTCCGGGGGAGCAGTATTTT.

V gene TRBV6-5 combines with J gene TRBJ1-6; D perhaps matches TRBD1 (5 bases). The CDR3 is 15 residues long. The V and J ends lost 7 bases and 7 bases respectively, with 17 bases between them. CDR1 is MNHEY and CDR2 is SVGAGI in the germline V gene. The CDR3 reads CASMALDRWNSPLHF. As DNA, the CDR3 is TGTGCCAGCATGGCGCTCGACAGATGGAATTCACCCCTCCACTTT.

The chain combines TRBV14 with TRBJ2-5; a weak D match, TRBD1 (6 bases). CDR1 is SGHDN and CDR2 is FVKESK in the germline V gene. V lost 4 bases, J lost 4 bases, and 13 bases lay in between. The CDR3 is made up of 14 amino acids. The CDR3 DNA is TGTGCCAGCAGCCGTTCAGGGGCAGGAGAGACCCAGTACTTC. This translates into CASSRSGAGETQYF.

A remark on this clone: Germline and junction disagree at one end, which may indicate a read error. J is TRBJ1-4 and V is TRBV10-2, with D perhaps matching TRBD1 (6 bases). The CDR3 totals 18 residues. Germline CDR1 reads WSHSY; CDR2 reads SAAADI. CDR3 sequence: CASREWGLPGATNEKLFF. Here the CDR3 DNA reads TGCGCCAGCAGGGAGTGGGGCCTCCCAGGGGCAACTAATGAAAAACTGTTTTTT.

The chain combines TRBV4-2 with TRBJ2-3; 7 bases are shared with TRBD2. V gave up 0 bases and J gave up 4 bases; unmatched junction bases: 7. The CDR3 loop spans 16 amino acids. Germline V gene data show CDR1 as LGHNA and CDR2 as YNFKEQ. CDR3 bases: TGTGCCAGCAGCCAAGATTTGAGCCGGGGGGCAGATACGCAGTATTTT. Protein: CASSQDLSRGADTQYF.

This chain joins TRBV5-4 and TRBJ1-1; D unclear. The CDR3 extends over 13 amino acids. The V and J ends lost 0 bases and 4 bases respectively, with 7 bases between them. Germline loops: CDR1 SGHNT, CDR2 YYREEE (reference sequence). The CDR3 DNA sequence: TGTGCCAGCAGCTTGGGGCCGGGCACTGAAGCTTTCTTT. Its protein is CASSLGPGTEAFF.

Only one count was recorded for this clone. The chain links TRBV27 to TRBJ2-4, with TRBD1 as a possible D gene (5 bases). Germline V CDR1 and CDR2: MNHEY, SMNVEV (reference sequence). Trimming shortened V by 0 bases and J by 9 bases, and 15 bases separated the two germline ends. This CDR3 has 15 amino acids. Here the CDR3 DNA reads TGTGCCAGCAGTTTATCCGGACCGATTCAGGGCATTCAGTACTTC. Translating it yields CASSLSGPIQGIQYF.

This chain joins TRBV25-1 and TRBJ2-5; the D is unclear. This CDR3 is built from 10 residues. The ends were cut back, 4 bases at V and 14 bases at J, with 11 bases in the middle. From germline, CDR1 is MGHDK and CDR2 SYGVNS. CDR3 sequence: CASSGHRFYF. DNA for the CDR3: TGTGCCAGCAGTGGACACCGGTTTTACTTC.

CDR3 bases: TGTGCCAGCAGCTTATACCAGTTAAATGAGCAGTTCTTC. Its protein is CASSLYQLNEQFF. The chain has TRBV11-2 and TRBJ2-1; D unclear. Germline V CDR1 and CDR2: SGHAT, FQNNGV. This CDR3 spans 13 amino acids. Trimming took 2 bases from V and 7 from J, leaving 9 bases between them.

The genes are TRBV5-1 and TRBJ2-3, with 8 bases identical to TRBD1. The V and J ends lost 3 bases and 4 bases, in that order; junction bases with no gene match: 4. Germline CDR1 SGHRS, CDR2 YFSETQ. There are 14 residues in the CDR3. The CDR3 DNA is TGCGCCAGCAGCTCGACAGGGGCGGCAGATACGCAGTATTTT. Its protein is CASSSTGAADTQYF.

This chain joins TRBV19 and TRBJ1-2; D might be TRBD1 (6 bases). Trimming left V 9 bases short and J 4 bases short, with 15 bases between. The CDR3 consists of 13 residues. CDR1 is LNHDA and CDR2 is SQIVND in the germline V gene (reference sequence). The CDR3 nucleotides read TGTGCCAGCAAAGAACAGGGCAGCTATGGCTACACCTTC. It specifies CASKEQGSYGYTF.

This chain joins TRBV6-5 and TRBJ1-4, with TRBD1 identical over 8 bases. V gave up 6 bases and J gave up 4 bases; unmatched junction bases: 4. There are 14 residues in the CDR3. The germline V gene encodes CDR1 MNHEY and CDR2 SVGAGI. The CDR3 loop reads CASRRTGFNEKLFF. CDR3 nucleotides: TGTGCCAGCAGAAGGACAGGGTTTAATGAAAAACTGTTTTTT.

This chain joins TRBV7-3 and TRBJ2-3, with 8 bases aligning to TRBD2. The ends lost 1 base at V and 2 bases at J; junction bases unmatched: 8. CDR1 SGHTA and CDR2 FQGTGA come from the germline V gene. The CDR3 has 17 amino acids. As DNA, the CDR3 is TGTGCCAGCAGCTTAAGCAAGGCGGGAGGCGACACAGATACGCAGTATTTT. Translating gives CASSLSKAGGDTDTQYF.

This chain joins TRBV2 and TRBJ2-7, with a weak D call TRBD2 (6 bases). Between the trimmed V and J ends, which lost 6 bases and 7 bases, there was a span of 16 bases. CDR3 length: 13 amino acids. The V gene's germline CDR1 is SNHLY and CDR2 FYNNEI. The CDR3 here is CASRTGTFREQYF. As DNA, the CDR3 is TGTGCCAGCAGAACCGGGACTTTTCGAGAGCAGTACTTC.